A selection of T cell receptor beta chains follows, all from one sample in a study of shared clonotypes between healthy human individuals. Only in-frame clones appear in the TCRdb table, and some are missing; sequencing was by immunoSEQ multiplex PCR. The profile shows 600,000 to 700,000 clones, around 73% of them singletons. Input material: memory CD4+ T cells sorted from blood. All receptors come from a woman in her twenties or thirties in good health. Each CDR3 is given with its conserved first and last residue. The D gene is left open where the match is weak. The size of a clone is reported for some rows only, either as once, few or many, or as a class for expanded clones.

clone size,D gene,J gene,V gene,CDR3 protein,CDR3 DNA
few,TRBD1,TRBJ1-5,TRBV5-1,CASSPGTGWQPQHF,TGCGCCAGCAGCCCAGGGACAGGGTGGCAGCCCCAGCATTTT
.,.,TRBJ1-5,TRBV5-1,CASSLEGTADQPQHF,TGCGCCAGCAGCTTGGAAGGGACTGCGGATCAGCCCCAGCATTTT
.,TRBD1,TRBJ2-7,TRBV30,CAWSPGQGAYEQYF,TGTGCCTGGAGTCCCGGACAGGGGGCTTACGAGCAGTACTTC
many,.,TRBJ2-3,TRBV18,CASSRPGWSGTDTQYF,TGTGCCAGCTCACGACCGGGGTGGTCGGGCACAGATACGCAGTATTTT
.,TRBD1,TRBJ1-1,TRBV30,CAWSKQGAQAFF,TGTGCCTGGAGTAAACAGGGGGCGCAAGCTTTCTTT
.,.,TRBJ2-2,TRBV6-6,CASSYFDSTGELFF,TGTGCCAGCAGTTACTTTGATTCCACCGGGGAGCTGTTTTTT
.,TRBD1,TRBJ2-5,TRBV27,CASSSLGQAQETQYF,TGTGCCAGCAGTTCCCTGGGACAGGCTCAAGAGACCCAGTACTTC
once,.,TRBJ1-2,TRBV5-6,CASSLADVYGYTF,TGTGCCAGCAGCTTGGCTGACGTTTATGGCTACACCTTC
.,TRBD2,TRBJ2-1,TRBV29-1,CSVAGGPPSEQFF,TGCAGCGTAGCGGGAGGGCCGCCCAGTGAGCAGTTCTTC
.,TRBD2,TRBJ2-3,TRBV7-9,CASSLGTSGGVAQYF,TGTGCCAGCAGCTTAGGGACTAGCGGAGGGGTCGCGCAGTATTTT
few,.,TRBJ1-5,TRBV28,CASKFAGIRNQPQHF,TGTGCCAGCAAATTCGCAGGGATCCGAAATCAGCCCCAGCATTTT
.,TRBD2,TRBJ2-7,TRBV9,CASSGGLAGGLTYEQYF,TGTGCCAGCAGCGGCGGACTAGCGGGAGGTCTAACCTACGAGCAGTACTTC
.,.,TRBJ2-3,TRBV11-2,CATRLATSDTQYF,TGTGCCACCCGCCTGGCGACATCAGATACGCAGTATTTT
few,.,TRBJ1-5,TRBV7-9,CASGATPNQPQHF,TGTGCCAGCGGAGCAACCCCGAATCAGCCCCAGCATTTT
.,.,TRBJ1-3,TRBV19,CASNQPPVNPGNTIYF,TGTGCCAGTAACCAGCCCCCCGTTAACCCTGGAAACACCATATATTTT
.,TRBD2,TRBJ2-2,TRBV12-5,CASGLFAGGISGELFF,TGTGCTAGTGGTTTGTTTGCGGGAGGCATATCCGGGGAGCTGTTTTTT
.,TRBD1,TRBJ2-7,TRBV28,CASSLKGATYEQYF,TGTGCCAGCAGTTTAAAGGGGGCTACCTACGAGCAGTACTTC
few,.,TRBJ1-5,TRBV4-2,CASSQEGNPGNQPQHF,TGTGCCAGCAGCCAAGAGGGGAACCCAGGCAATCAGCCCCAGCATTTT
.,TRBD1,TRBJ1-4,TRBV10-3,CATGTGGSEKLFF,TGTGCCACAGGGACAGGGGGTAGTGAAAAACTGTTTTTT
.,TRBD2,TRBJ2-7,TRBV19,CASSIGPLAGGQYEQYF,TGTGCCAGTAGTATAGGACCCCTAGCGGGAGGGCAGTACGAGCAGTACTTC
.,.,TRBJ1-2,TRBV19,CASSRSGAYGYTF,TGTGCCAGTAGTAGGTCCGGCGCGTACGGCTACACCTTC
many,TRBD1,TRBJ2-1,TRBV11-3,CASSFGGQGSYNEQFF,TGTGCCAGCAGCTTCGGCGGACAGGGATCCTACAATGAGCAGTTCTTC
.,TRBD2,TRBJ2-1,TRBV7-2,CASSSGLVQSNEQFF,TGTGCCAGCAGCTCGGGACTAGTCCAATCCAATGAGCAGTTCTTC
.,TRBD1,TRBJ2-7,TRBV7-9,CASSPGQGASYEQYF,TGTGCCAGCAGCCCCGGACAGGGTGCCTCTTACGAGCAGTACTTC
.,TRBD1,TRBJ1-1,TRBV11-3,CASSFDGQANTEAFF,TGTGCCAGCAGCTTTGACGGACAGGCCAACACTGAAGCTTTCTTT
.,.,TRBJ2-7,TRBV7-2,CASSHEVGEQYF,TGTGCCAGCAGCCACGAGGTGGGCGAGCAGTACTTC
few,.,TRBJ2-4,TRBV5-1,CASSSTKGGKNIQYF,TGCGCCAGCAGCTCCACTAAAGGGGGCAAAAACATTCAGTACTTC
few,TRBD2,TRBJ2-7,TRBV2,CASSGLAGNEQYF,TGTGCCAGCTCTGGACTAGCGGGGAACGAGCAGTACTTC
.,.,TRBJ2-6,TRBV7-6,CASSLAGGYAGANVLTF,TGTGCCAGCAGCTTAGCGGGAGGTTATGCTGGGGCCAACGTCCTGACTTTC
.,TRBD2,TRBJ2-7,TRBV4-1,CASSQLTSGRAYEQYF,TGCGCCAGCAGCCAATTGACTAGCGGGAGGGCCTACGAGCAGTACTTC
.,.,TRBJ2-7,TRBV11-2,CASSPPDRTSYEQYF,TGTGCCAGCAGCCCCCCCGACAGGACCTCCTACGAGCAGTACTTC
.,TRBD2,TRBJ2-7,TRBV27,CASSFASGSYEQYF,TGTGCCAGCAGTTTCGCTAGCGGCTCCTACGAGCAGTACTTC
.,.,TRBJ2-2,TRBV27,CASSFRWTVYTGELFF,TGTGCCAGCAGTTTTCGGTGGACAGTATACACCGGGGAGCTGTTTTTT
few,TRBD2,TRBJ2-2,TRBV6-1,CASSEANRAGGRTGELFF,TGTGCCAGCAGTGAAGCGAATCGGGCGGGAGGGCGCACCGGGGAGCTGTTTTTT
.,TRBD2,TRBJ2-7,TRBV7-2,CASSLFWVGGLAYEQYF,TGTGCCAGCAGCTTATTCTGGGTTGGGGGACTAGCATACGAGCAGTACTTC
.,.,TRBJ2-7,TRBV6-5,CASSYSPRGYEQYF,TGTGCCAGCAGTTACTCCCCTAGGGGATACGAGCAGTACTTC
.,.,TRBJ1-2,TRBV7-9,CASSLSGSRGGYGYTF,TGTGCCAGCAGCTTATCAGGGAGTCGTGGAGGCTATGGCTACACCTTC
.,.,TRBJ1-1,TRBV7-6,CASSPRGGSNTEAFF,TGTGCCAGCAGCCCACGGGGGGGGTCGAACACTGAAGCTTTCTTT
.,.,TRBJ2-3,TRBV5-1,CASSDLQDTDTQYF,TGCGCCAGCAGCGACCTCCAAGACACAGATACGCAGTATTTT
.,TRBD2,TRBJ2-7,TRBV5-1,CASSTTTSGEREQYF,TGCGCCAGCAGCACCACGACTAGCGGGGAGCGCGAGCAGTACTTC
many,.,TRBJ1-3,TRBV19,CASRLGRSSGNTIYF,TGTGCCAGTAGATTGGGCAGGAGCTCTGGAAACACCATATATTTT
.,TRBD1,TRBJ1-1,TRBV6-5,CASSYPGQGNTEAFF,TGTGCCAGCAGTTACCCGGGACAGGGGAACACTGAAGCTTTCTTT
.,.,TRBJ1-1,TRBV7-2,CASSLGSGPLSNTEAFF,TGTGCCAGCAGCTTAGGGTCAGGGCCCCTATCCAATACTGAAGCTTTCTTT
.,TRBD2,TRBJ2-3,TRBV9,CASSSRISGSTDTQYF,TGTGCCAGCAGCTCGAGAATTAGCGGGAGCACAGATACGCAGTATTTT
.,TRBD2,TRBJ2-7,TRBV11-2,CASTGTNSYEQYF,TGTGCTAGCACCGGGACTAACTCCTACGAGCAGTACTTC
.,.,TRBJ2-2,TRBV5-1,CASSLTSNTGELFF,TGCGCCAGCAGCCTGACATCGAACACCGGGGAGCTGTTTTTT
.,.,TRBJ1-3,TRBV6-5,CASTATGSSGNTIYF,TGTGCCAGCACCGCCACGGGGAGCTCTGGAAACACCATATATTTT